There are a few counts of the clone carrying this T cell receptor beta chain. No antigen is known for it. Germline V gene sequence: CDR1 KGHSH, CDR2 LQKENI. The CDR3 covers 20 residues. After removal of 4 bases from V and 0 bases from J, the junction contained 14 bases not matched to a gene. ViraFEST expansion of antigen-specific CD4+ T cells with viral peptide pools preceded sequencing. Around day 10 of culture, CD4+ T cells were separated out. It was between March and December 2020 that the person had a SARS-CoV-2 infection confirmed by PCR. Researchers reported culturing 1.5 million to 2 million PBMC in each well, adding around 10 IU/ml IL-2 and roughly 10 ug/ml peptides. This sample is part of a study of vaccination effects on CD4 cells after COVID-19. Study-wide results and caveats: Researchers reported few convalescent patients and no early post-infection timepoints in the study.

Some clones are missing from TCRdb's copy, which holds only in-frame ones; the method was immunoSEQ multiplex PCR. The sample lists under 55,000 clones, 65% to 70% occurring once. This chain connects TRBV18 to TRBJ2-6; the match to TRBD1 covers 8 bases. This receptor was identified in a human donor who had a prior SARS-CoV-2 infection. This sample comprised CD4+ T cells from PBMCs cultured with a peptide pool, obtained before COVID-19 vaccination. The CDR3 region is CASSRTRPGTGHSGANVLTF. The CDR3 nucleotides are TGTGCCAGCTCACGAACCCGCCCCGGGACAGGCCACTCTGGGGCCAACGTCCTGACTTTC.